What follows are 12 T cell receptor beta chains derived from one specimen sequenced in a study of radiation and T cells in renal cell carcinoma. Only in-frame clones appear in the TCRdb table, and some are missing; sequencing was by immunoSEQ multiplex PCR. The table has about 95,000 clones, 70% to 90% seen once. Time point denoted: baseline pretreatment blood. The treatment is: 15 Gy SBRT to primary tumor, nephrectomy 4 weeks later. The specimen comprised blood, sampled from a patient whose treatment included radiotherapy and nephrectomy. The receptors shown here come from a man aged 45-60 years with renal cell carcinoma.

The rearrangement links TRBV5-1 to TRBJ2-3; D gene uncertain. This CDR3 region has 15 residues. Germline V lookup: CDR1 SGHRS, CDR2 YFSETQ. V was pared by 7 bases and J by 2 bases, with 17 bases between. The CDR3 DNA sequence: TGCGCCAGCGTACGCGGACCTTTCCCCACAGATACGCAGTATTTT. Translating gives CASVRGPFPTDTQYF.

The chain has TRBV27 and TRBJ1-2; D is unresolved. Trimming removed 3 bases from V and 3 bases from J, with 8 bases in between. The CDR3 totals 13 residues. Germline V gene lookup returns CDR1 MNHEY and CDR2 SMNVEV (reference sequence). This CDR3 is CASSFTPYYGYTF. DNA of the CDR3: TGTGCCAGCAGTTTCACACCGTACTATGGCTACACCTTC.

The chain uses TRBV4-1 and TRBJ2-5, with 10 bases that match TRBD2. The germline CDR1 and CDR2 sequences are MGHRA and YSYEKL. V was pared by 4 bases and J by 4 bases, with 3 bases of the junction left unmatched. The CDR3 is 14 residues long. CDR3 sequence reads: CASSRGLAAETQYF. CDR3 DNA sequence: TGCGCCAGCAGCCGAGGACTAGCGGCAGAGACCCAGTACTTC.

This chain connects TRBV2 to TRBJ2-7; D gene unclear. The CDR3 covers 13 residues. Trimming shortened V by 2 bases and J by 4 bases, and 9 bases separated the two germline ends. The germline CDR1 and CDR2 sequences are SNHLY and FYNNEI. The CDR3 loop reads CASSEPYSYEQYF. The CDR3 region has the DNA TGTGCCAGCAGTGAACCCTACAGTTACGAGCAGTACTTC.

CDR3 loop: CASSPGLGQSYEQYF. The CDR3 coding sequence is TGCGCCAGCAGCCCCGGTCTGGGACAGTCCTACGAGCAGTACTTC. The chain uses TRBV5-1 and TRBJ2-7; 7 nucleotides match TRBD1. Unmatched junction bases numbered 8, after V lost 4 bases and J lost 1 base. There are 15 residues in the CDR3. Per the germline V gene, CDR1 is SGHRS and CDR2 is YFSETQ.

The J gene is TRBJ1-2, the V gene TRBV7-8; possible D gene TRBD1, 5 bases. Germline loops: CDR1 SGHVS, CDR2 FQNEAQ. The length of the CDR3 is 15 residues. Trimming stripped 2 bases from V and 2 bases from J, with 12 bases between. As DNA, the CDR3 is TGTGCCAGCAGCTTAAGGGAGGGGTCCAACTATGGCTACACCTTC. Protein: CASSLREGSNYGYTF.

The genes are TRBV4-1 and TRBJ2-7; D might be TRBD1 (6 bases). This CDR3 is 15 amino acids long. The germline V gene has CDR1 MGHRA and CDR2 YSYEKL. V was cut by 4 bases and J by 4 bases, with 17 bases left in between. In DNA, the CDR3 is TGCGCCAGCAGCCGAAATCTAGGGGGTCTATACGAGCAGTACTTC. Translation: CASSRNLGGLYEQYF.

This clone was recorded a few times. The chain carries TRBV27 and TRBJ2-1; D is ambiguous. CDR3 length: 16 residues. Germline V CDR1 and CDR2: MNHEY, SMNVEV (reference sequence). Trimming cost V 6 bases and J 4 bases, with 19 bases left between them. The CDR3 reads CASSRGASTRYNEQFF. The CDR3 DNA sequence: TGTGCCAGCAGCCGAGGCGCCTCCACGAGATACAATGAGCAGTTCTTC.

As DNA, the CDR3 is TGTGCCAGCAGGAAGGGAAACACCATATATTTT. Amino acid sequence: CASRKGNTIYF. The J gene is TRBJ1-3, the V gene TRBV6-6; no reliable D call. Germline V gene data show CDR1 as MNHNY and CDR2 as SVGAGI (reference sequence). The CDR3 contains 11 residues. The V end lost 6 bases, the J end lost 4 bases, and 4 bases lay between the germline ends.

The rearrangement uses TRBV28 and TRBJ1-1; D gene ambiguous. The germline V gene encodes CDR1 MDHEN and CDR2 SYDVKM. The ends were cut back, 4 bases at V and 1 base at J, with 4 bases in the middle. This CDR3 is 12 amino acids long. The CDR3 DNA reads as TGTGCCAGCAGTTCAGGGAACACTGAAGCTTTCTTT. Protein sequence: CASSSGNTEAFF.

The chain has TRBV5-1 and TRBJ1-2, with TRBD1 matching 9 bases. Germline V gene sequence: CDR1 SGHRS, CDR2 YFSETQ. The V and J ends lost 2 bases and 3 bases, in that order; junction bases with no gene match: 2. The CDR3 loop spans 14 amino acids. CDR3 coding DNA: TGCGCCAGCAGCTTACAGGGGGCGGACTATGGCTACACCTTC. Translating it yields CASSLQGADYGYTF.

The chain combines TRBV5-1 with TRBJ2-1; TRBD2 matches at 13 bases. The CDR3 runs 15 residues. Unmatched junction bases numbered 3, after V lost 4 bases and J lost 5 bases. Germline V gene lookup returns CDR1 SGHRS and CDR2 YFSETQ. The CDR3 DNA reads TGCGCCAGCAGCCCGGGACTAGCGGGAAACAATGAGCAGTTCTTC. Its translation is CASSPGLAGNNEQFF. The whole variable domain, filled in from reference TRBV5-1 and TRBJ2-1, reads KAGVTQTPRYLIKTRGQQVTLSCSPISGHRSVSWYQQTPGQGLQFLFEYFSETQRNKGNFPGRFSGRQFSNSRSEMNVSTLELGDSALYLCASSPGLAGNNEQFFGPGTRLTVL.